The TCR beta chain described here comes from a study of blood T cells in healthy people across ages (dated by TCRdb to 2015 to 2017). At the level of the whole study: In model experiments, roughly one uniquely barcoded TCR beta cDNA molecule per two T cells was captured by template switching. Donors were grouped into four age groups: young (average about 15 years), middle-aged (over 35), aged (approximately 67) and long-lived (around 82). To avoid experimental bias, donors of different ages were spread randomly across the sequencing lanes. Age-related changes in TCR beta repertoire diversity were measured in the study by deep sequencing normalized with unique cDNA molecular identifiers. Two additional independent replicas of 1 million unique cDNA reads from the same blood draw were analyzed for two donors (one aged 18 to 30 and one aged 80 or older). What the work shows at the level of the full study, not this receptor alone: There was a strong correlation between observed TCR beta diversity and the percentage of naive T cells measured by flow cytometry. Since profiling was done on bulk unsorted PBMCs, naive and antigen-experienced compartments could not be conclusively compared. Estimates of total diversity based on one million sequenced T cells were regarded as lower bounds and as underestimates. Donor CMV infection status was unknown, potentially confounding age-related changes in expanded clonotypes. Compared with the aged group, more naive CD4+ T cells, fewer expanded clones and increased TCR diversity were shown by the long-lived group, suggesting age selection. Observed TCR beta diversity per million T cells fell roughly linearly with age, and a significant reduction was already apparent by age roughly 40.

In the case of this clonotype: Its antigen is currently not known. Sequence at one end of the junction differs from germline and may be a read error.

The approximately 39 donors, aged about 6 to 90 years, were systemically healthy Caucasian individuals from Russia. Each donor gave approximately 9.3 milliliters of peripheral blood, collected into EDTA-treated Vacutainer tubes. Ficoll-Paque density-gradient centrifugation was used to isolate PBMCs, with at least 6 million per sample. Total RNA, at least 6 micrograms per sample, was extracted from PBMCs with Trizol reagent. Naive CD45RAhigh/CD27high T cell percentages were measured by flow cytometry on a PBMC aliquot from every donor. Taken from cysteine to phenylalanine, the CDR3 has 14 residues. Only the CDR3 part of the read is kept: 42 bases, read in frame from the first base. Preparation of the library involved 5' RACE. TCRdb shows the sequencer as Illumina HiSeq 2500. The second PCR ran for roughly 7 to 11 cycles and used a J-beta primer mix along with a sample-barcoded 5' primer. A unique molecular identifier was introduced onto each TCR beta cDNA molecule by a template-switch 5' adaptor carrying 12 random nucleotides. Each sample yielded at least 3 million CDR3-containing paired-end reads. First-strand cDNA was synthesized from all RNA with the Mint cDNA synthesis kit, primed by a TRBC-specific oligonucleotide. After uracil-DNA glycosylase treatment, a first 18-cycle PCR used universal primers M1SS and BC2_uni_R on all cDNA. Per the original workflow: Normalization of each sample was performed by random selection of 1 million high-quality reads, each carrying a distinct molecular identifier. Reads sharing molecular identifiers were discarded rather than binned into consensus sequences. MiTCR, run with a Q25 quality threshold and the strictest error-elimination algorithm, handled CDR3 identification, clonotype clustering and error correction. Lower-bound total TCR beta diversity was estimated with a nonparametric unseen species model using Euler transformation. TCRdb itself trimmed the public reads at Q25 with fastp, ran MiXCR and retained productive beta chains. Each entry merges the rows of one CDR3 protein and shows their most common DNA and genes. Here the V and J calls rest on TCRdb's processing, not on the authors' analysis. Counted in this sample were 790,000 or so distinct CDR3 sequences; 56% of them appeared once. Clones ranked in the top ten supply roughly 24% of the sample.

The TCR comes from a man between 40 and 49 years old in good health. The sequenced sample consisted of blood. The receptor chain draws on TRBV12-3 or TRBV12-4 and TRBJ2-3; the D gene remains uncertain. The CDR3 sequence is CVSSFWGFTDTQYF. The DNA reads TGTGTCAGCAGTTTTTGGGGATTCACAGATACGCAGTATTTT.